This TCR beta chain was identified during a study of spatial heterogeneity in lung cancer. Each CDR3 protein is one row after TCRdb ran MiXCR on the 5' RACE reads. The table lists some 30,000 distinct CDR3 sequences, roughly 5.7% of them singletons. Specified time point: blood at routine non-recurrence follow-up after resection. Unsorted tumor, nontumor lung tissue or cryopreserved PBMC supplied the whole RNA. The sequenced sample was PBMCs, obtained at follow-up. The TCR comes from a female donor with early-stage non-small cell lung cancer.

CDR3 sequence reads: CASSPRLAGETENIQYF. The CDR3 nucleotides are TGTGCCAGCAGCCCCCGACTAGCGGGAGAAACCGAAAACATTCAGTACTTC. The chain recombines TRBV6-5 with TRBJ2-4; 12 bases are shared with TRBD2. V lost 6 bases and J lost 5; bases outside the gene matches: 11. This CDR3 spans 17 amino acids. Looked up from germline, CDR1 is MNHEY and CDR2 is SVGAGI.